The rows below give T cell receptor beta chains drawn from one sample of a study of response to subunit inactivated influenza vaccine. TCRdb re-analysed the RT-PCR reads in MiXCR, keeping a single row per CDR3 protein. The data show 700,000 to 800,000 distinct CDR3 sequences, under 20% seen once. The sample was PBMCs from blood, taken approximately 5 days after vaccination. These TCRs come from a man over 45 who received an inactivated influenza vaccine. Each CDR3 is given with its conserved first and last residue. A D gene is named only where the DNA matches it firmly. Clone size is given for some rows only: seen once, a few or many times, or a class if the clone is expanded.

v_call	j_call	d_call	clone_size	cdr3_nt	cdr3_aa
TRBV28	TRBJ1-2	.	.	TGTGCCAGCAGTGGAACCCGGGCCCTCAACTATGGCTACACCTTC	CASSGTRALNYGYTF
TRBV19	TRBJ2-7	TRBD2	.	TGTGCCAGTAGTAGGACTAGCGGAGTCTACGAGCAGTACTTC	CASSRTSGVYEQYF
TRBV28	TRBJ2-7	.	few	TGTGCCAGCGGGGGTGGCCTCTACGAGCAGTACTTC	CASGGGLYEQYF
TRBV5-1	TRBJ1-5	TRBD1	many	TGCGCCAGCAGTGAGGGACAGGGGGATCAGCCCCAGCATTTT	CASSEGQGDQPQHF
TRBV6-2/TRBV6-3	TRBJ2-2	.	few	TGTGCCAGCAGTTACTCCCGGACAGCTCTGTCCGGGGAGCTGTTTTTT	CASSYSRTALSGELFF
TRBV20-1	TRBJ2-1	.	.	TGCAGTGCTAGAGTCCCCCCTTACAATGAGCAGTTCTTC	CSARVPPYNEQFF
TRBV28	TRBJ2-1	.	many	TGTGCCAGCAGGGTCGACTTTGCGGGGCAAGCCATAGTTCAGTTCTTC	CASRVDFAGQAIVQFF
TRBV7-2	TRBJ2-1	TRBD1	.	TGTGCCAGCAGACTAGACAGGGGGGGGAATGAGCAGTTCTTC	CASRLDRGGNEQFF
TRBV24-1	TRBJ2-2	TRBD1	.	TGTGCCACCAGTGACACCGGGACAGATCCCACCGGGGAGCTGTTTTTT	CATSDTGTDPTGELFF
TRBV5-1	TRBJ1-5	.	few	TGCGCCAGCAGCGCGGACTCGGACAGATCCAATCAGCCCCAGCATTTT	CASSADSDRSNQPQHF
TRBV5-1	TRBJ2-3	.	many	TGCGCCAGCAGTTTTGACAGACCTAGCACAGATACGCAGTATTTT	CASSFDRPSTDTQYF
TRBV20-1	TRBJ2-1	.	.	TGCAGTGCTAGCTTCGACTTTTACAATGAGCAGTTCTTC	CSASFDFYNEQFF
TRBV15	TRBJ2-3	.	few	TGTGCCACCAGCTCAGCGGTCACAGATACGCAGTATTTT	CATSSAVTDTQYF
TRBV6-2/TRBV6-3	TRBJ2-7	.	.	TGTGCCAGCGGGAATCATCTGGACGAGCAGTACTTC	CASGNHLDEQYF
TRBV6-5	TRBJ1-1	.	.	TGTGCCAGCAGTTACCACCCACGGGGTGTCGCTGAAGCTTTCTTT	CASSYHPRGVAEAFF
TRBV10-3	TRBJ2-7	.	.	TGTGCCGCCCTCGAGGGTGTAGGGGGGGTAGGCGAGCAGTACTTC	CAALEGVGGVGEQYF
TRBV7-2	TRBJ2-1	.	.	TGTGCCAGCAGCCCCCAGACCCACTACAATGAGCAGTTCTTC	CASSPQTHYNEQFF
TRBV29-1	TRBJ2-4	.	few	TGCAGCGTTCGATCCCAGGGGTATGACATTCAGTACTTC	CSVRSQGYDIQYF
TRBV11-3	TRBJ2-2	TRBD1	few	TGTGCCAGCAGCTTGCGAAACGGGCCAGGGGGTACCGGGGAGCTGTTTTTT	CASSLRNGPGGTGELFF
TRBV20-1	TRBJ2-1	.	.	TGCAGTGCTAGAGTCCGGGGGCGGGATGAGCAGTTCTTC	CSARVRGRDEQFF
TRBV7-8	TRBJ2-3	.	.	TGTGCCAGCAGCTTAGTAGGGAGCCTCAGCACAGATACGCAGTATTTT	CASSLVGSLSTDTQYF
TRBV9	TRBJ2-2	TRBD1	few	TGTGCCAGCAGCGTTTCCGGGACAGGGAAATCCGGGGAGCTGTTTTTT	CASSVSGTGKSGELFF
TRBV12-3/TRBV12-4	TRBJ2-1	.	once	TGTGCCAGCAGCTTAGCTGCCGGTGCCTTTTTGTTCTTC	CASSLAAGAFLFF
TRBV18	TRBJ1-4	.	.	TGTGCCAGCTCACCGCAGACGGATGAAAAACTGTTTTTT	CASSPQTDEKLFF
TRBV2	TRBJ2-2	TRBD1	.	TGTGCCAGCAGACAGGGGGAGTCGAACACCGGGGAGCTGTTTTTT	CASRQGESNTGELFF
TRBV9	TRBJ2-1	TRBD2	few	TGTGCCAGCAGCGTAGGTATGGGGCGGGGGGACCTCAATGAGCAGTTCTTC	CASSVGMGRGDLNEQFF
TRBV21-1	TRBJ2-7	.	.	TGTGCCAGCAGCAAAGTTTACTTTGCGGGAACCTCCTACGAGCAGTACTTC	CASSKVYFAGTSYEQYF